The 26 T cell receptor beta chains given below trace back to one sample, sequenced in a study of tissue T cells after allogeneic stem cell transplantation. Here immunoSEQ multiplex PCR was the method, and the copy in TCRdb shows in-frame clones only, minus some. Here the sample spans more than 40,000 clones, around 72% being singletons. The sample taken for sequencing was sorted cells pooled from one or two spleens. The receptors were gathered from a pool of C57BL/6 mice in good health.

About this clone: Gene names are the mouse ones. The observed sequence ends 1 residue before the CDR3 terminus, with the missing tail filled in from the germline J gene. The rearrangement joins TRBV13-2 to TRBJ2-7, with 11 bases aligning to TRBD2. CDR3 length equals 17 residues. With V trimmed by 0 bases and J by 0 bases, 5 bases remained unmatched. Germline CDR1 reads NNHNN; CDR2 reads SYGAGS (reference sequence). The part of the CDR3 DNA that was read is TGTGCCAGCGGTGATGCTCCGACTGGGGGGGACTCCTATGAACAGTAC. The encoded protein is CASGDAPTGGDSYEQY. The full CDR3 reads CASGDAPTGGDSYEQYF.

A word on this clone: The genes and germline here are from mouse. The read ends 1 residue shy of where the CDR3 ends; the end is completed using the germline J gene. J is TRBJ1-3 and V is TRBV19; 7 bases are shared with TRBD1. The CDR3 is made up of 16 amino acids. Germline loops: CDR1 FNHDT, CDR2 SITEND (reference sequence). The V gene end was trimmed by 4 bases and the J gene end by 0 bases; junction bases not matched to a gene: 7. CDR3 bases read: TGTGCCAGCAGTCCAACAGGGGAAAATTCTGGAAATACGCTCTAT. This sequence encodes CASSPTGENSGNTLY. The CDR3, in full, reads CASSPTGENSGNTLYF.

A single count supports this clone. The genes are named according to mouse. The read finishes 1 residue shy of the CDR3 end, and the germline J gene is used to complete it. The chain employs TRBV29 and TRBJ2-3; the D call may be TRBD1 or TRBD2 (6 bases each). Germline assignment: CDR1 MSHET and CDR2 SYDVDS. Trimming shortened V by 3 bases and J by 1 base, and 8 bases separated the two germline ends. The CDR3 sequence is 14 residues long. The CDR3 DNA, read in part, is TGTGCTAGCAGTTTTGGGGGCGGTGCAGAAACGCTGTAT. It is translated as CASSFGGGAETLY. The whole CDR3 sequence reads CASSFGGGAETLYF.

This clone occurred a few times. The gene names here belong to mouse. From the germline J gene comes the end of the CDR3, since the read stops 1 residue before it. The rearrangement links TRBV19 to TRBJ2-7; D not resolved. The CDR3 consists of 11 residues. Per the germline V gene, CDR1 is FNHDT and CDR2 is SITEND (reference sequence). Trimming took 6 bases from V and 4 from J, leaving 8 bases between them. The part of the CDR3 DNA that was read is TGTGCCAGCACCGGGAAATATGAACAGTAC. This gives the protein CASTGKYEQY. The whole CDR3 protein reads CASTGKYEQYF.

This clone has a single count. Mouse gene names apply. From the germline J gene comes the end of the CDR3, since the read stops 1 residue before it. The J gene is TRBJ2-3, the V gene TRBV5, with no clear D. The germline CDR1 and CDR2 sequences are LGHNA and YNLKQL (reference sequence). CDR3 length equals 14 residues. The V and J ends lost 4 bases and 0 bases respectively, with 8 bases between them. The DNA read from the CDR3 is TGTGCCAGCAGCCTTACCGGTAGTGCAGAAACGCTGTAT. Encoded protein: CASSLTGSAETLY. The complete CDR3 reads CASSLTGSAETLYF.

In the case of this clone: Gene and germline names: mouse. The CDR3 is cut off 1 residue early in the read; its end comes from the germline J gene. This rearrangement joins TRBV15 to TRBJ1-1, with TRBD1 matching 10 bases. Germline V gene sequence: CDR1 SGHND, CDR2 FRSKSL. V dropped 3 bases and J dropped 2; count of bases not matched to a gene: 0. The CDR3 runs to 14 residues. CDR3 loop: CASSLTGGNTEVFF. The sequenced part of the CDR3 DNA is TGTGCCAGCAGTTTGACAGGGGGCAACACAGAAGTCTTC.

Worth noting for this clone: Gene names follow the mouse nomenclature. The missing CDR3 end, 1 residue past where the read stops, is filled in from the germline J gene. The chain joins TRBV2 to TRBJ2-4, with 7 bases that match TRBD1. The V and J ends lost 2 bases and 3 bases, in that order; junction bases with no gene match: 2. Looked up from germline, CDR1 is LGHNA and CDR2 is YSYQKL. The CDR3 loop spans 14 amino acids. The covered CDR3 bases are TGTGCCAGCAGCCAACACAGGGGACAAAACACCTTGTAC. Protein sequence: CASSQHRGQNTLY. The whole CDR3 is CASSQHRGQNTLYF. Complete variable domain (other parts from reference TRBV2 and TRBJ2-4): DPKIIQKPKYLVAVTGSEKILICEQYLGHNAMYWYRQSAKKPLEFMFSYSYQKLMDNQTASSRFQPQSSKKNHLDLQITALKPDDSATYFCASSQHRGQNTLYFGAGTRLSVL.

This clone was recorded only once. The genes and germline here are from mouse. The CDR3 bases that were read are TGTGCCAGCAGTGGGGGTGAAAACACCTTGTAC. Its translation: CASSGGENTLY. The full CDR3 sequence reads CASSGGENTLYF. The chain has TRBV13-1 and TRBJ2-4; D remains ambiguous. The read ends 1 residue before the CDR3 terminus; that terminus is restored from the germline J gene. This CDR3 is built from 12 residues. V lost 3 bases and J 4 bases, leaving 6 bases between the germline ends. Per germline, CDR1 NSHNY and CDR2 SYGAGN.

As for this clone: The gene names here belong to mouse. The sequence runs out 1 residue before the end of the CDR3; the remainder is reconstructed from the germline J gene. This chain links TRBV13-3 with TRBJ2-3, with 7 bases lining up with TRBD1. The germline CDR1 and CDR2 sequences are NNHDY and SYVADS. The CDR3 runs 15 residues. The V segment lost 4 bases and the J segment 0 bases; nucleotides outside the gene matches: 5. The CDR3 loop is CASSWTGPSAETLYF. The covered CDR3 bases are TGTGCCAGCAGTTGGACAGGTCCTAGTGCAGAAACGCTGTAT.

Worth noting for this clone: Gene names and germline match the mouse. CDR3 residues: CGARHRGKNTLYF. CDR3 bases read: TGTGGTGCTAGGCACAGGGGGAAAAACACCTTGTAC. The V and J genes are TRBV20 and TRBJ2-4; 8 bases line up with TRBD1. The CDR3 is cut off 1 residue early in the read; its end comes from the germline J gene. There are 13 residues in the CDR3. CDR1 and CDR2 (germline): GFQATS, STVNSAI. Trimming cost V 2 bases and J 4 bases; bases outside gene matches: 2.

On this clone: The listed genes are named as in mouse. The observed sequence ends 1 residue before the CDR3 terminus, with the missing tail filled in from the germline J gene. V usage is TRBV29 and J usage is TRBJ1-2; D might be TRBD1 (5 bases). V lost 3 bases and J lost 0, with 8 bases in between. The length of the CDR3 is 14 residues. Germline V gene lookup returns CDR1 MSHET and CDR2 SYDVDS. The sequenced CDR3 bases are TGTGCTAGCAGTTTGCAGGGTTCAAACTCCGACTACACC. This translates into CASSLQGSNSDYT. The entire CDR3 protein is CASSLQGSNSDYTF. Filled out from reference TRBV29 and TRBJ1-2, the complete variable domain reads DMKVTQMPRYLIKRMGENVLLECGQDMSHETMYWYRQDPGLGLQLIYISYDVDSNSEGDIPKGYRVSRKKREHFSLILDSAKTNQTSVYFCASSLQGSNSDYTFGSGTRLLVI.

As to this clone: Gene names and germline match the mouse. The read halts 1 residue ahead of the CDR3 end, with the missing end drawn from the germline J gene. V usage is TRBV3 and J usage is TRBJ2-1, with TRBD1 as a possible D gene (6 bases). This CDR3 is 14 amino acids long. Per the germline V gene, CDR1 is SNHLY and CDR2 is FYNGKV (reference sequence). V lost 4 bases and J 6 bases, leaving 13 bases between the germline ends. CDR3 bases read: TGTGCCAGCAGCTCGACAGGAGGGGGTGCTGAGCAGTTC. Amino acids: CASSSTGGGAEQF. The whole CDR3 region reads CASSSTGGGAEQFF.

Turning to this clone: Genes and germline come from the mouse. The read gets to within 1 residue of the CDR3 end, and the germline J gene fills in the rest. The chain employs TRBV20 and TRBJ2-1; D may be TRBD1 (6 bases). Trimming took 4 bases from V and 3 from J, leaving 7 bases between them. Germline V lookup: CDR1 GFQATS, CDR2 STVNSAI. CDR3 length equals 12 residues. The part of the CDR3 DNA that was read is TGTGGTGCTACAGGGGTCTATGCTGAGCAGTTC. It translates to CGATGVYAEQF. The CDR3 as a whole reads CGATGVYAEQFF. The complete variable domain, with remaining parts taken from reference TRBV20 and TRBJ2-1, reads GALVYQYPRRTICKSGTSMRMECQAVGFQATSVAWYRQSPQKTFELIALSTVNSAIKYEQNFTQEKFPISHPNLSFSSMTVLNAYLEDRGLYLCGATGVYAEQFFGPGTRLTVL.

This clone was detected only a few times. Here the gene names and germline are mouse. The sequenced part of the CDR3 DNA is TGTGCCAGCAGCCCCCGACACATTTCCAACGAAAGATTATTT. Protein sequence: CASSPRHISNERLF. The CDR3 as a whole reads CASSPRHISNERLFF. This chain connects TRBV2 to TRBJ1-4; D not resolved. Read data end 1 residue before the CDR3 end; the end is taken from the germline J gene. Trimming removed 4 bases at V and 0 bases at J, with 9 bases between. This CDR3 comprises 15 residues. In germline, CDR1 is LGHNA, CDR2 YSYQKL. Full variable domain (remainder filled in from reference TRBV2 and TRBJ1-4): DPKIIQKPKYLVAVTGSEKILICEQYLGHNAMYWYRQSAKKPLEFMFSYSYQKLMDNQTASSRFQPQSSKKNHLDLQITALKPDDSATYFCASSPRHISNERLFFGHGTKLSVL.

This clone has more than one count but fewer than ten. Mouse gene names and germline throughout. The CDR3 here is CASSQDSNISNERLFF. Incomplete CDR3 DNA: TGTGCCAGCAGCCAAGATTCAAACATTTCCAACGAAAGATTATTT. The gene calls are TRBV2 and TRBJ1-4; D is undetermined. The read finishes 1 residue shy of the CDR3 end, and the germline J gene is used to complete it. CDR1 is LGHNA and CDR2 is YSYQKL in the germline V gene. CDR3 length: 16 residues. V was clipped by 0 bases and J by 0 bases, with 8 bases between them.

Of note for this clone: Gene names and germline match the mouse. The sequenced CDR3 bases are TGTGCCAGCAGCCAAGTGACAACAAACTCCGACTACACC. Protein product: CASSQVTTNSDYT. The full CDR3 reads CASSQVTTNSDYTF. The chain recombines TRBV2 with TRBJ1-2; D is undetermined. The read gets to within 1 residue of the CDR3 end, and the germline J gene fills in the rest. The CDR3 sequence is 14 residues long. Trimming removed 1 base from V and 0 bases from J, with 6 bases in between. Germline V gene data show CDR1 as LGHNA and CDR2 as YSYQKL. The variable domain in full, with the rest retrieved from reference TRBV2 and TRBJ1-2, is DPKIIQKPKYLVAVTGSEKILICEQYLGHNAMYWYRQSAKKPLEFMFSYSYQKLMDNQTASSRFQPQSSKKNHLDLQITALKPDDSATYFCASSQVTTNSDYTFGSGTRLLVI.

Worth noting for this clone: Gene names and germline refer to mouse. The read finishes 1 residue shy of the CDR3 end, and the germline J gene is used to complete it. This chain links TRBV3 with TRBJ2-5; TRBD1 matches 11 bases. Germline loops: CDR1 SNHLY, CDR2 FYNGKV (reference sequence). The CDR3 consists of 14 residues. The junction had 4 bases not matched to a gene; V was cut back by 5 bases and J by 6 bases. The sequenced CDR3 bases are TGTGCCAGCAGCCACCGGGACAGGGGGGACACCCAGTAC. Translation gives CASSHRDRGDTQY. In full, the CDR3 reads CASSHRDRGDTQYF.

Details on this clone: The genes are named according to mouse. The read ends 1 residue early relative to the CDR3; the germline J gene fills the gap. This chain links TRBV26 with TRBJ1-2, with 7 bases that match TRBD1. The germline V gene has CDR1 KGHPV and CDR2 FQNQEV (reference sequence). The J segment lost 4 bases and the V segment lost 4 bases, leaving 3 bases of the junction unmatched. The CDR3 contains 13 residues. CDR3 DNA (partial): TGTGCCAGCAGTCGATGGACAGGCTCCGACTACACC. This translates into CASSRWTGSDYT. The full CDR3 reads CASSRWTGSDYTF.

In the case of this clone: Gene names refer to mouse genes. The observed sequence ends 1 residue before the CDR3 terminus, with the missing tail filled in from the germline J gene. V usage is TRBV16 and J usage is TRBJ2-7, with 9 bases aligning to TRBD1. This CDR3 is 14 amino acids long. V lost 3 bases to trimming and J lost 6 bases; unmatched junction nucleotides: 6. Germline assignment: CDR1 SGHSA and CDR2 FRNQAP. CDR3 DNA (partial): TGTGCAAGCAGCTTCCGGGACAGGGCGGGTGAACAGTAC. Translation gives CASSFRDRAGEQY. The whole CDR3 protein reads CASSFRDRAGEQYF. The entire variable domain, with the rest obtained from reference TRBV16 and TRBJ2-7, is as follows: NAGVIQTPRHKVTGKGQEATLWCEPISGHSAVFWYRQTIVQGLEFLTYFRNQAPIDDSGMPKERFSAQMPNQSHSTLKIQSTQPQDSAVYLCASSFRDRAGEQYFGPGTRLTVL.

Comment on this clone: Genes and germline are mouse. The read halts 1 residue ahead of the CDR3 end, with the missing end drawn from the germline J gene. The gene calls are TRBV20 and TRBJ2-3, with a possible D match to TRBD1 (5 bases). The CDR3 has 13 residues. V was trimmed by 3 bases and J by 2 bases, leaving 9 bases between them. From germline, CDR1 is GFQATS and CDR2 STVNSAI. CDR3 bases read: TGTGGTGCTAGTCAGGGATTTGCAGAAACGCTGTAT. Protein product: CGASQGFAETLY. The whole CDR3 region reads CGASQGFAETLYF.

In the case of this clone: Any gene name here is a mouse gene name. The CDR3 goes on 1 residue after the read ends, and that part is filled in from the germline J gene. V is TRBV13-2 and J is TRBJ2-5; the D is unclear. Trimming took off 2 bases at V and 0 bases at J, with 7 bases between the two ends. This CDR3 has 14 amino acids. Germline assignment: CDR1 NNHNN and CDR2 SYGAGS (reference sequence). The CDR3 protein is CASGDNLNQDTQYF. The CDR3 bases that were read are TGTGCCAGCGGTGACAATCTTAACCAAGACACCCAGTAC.

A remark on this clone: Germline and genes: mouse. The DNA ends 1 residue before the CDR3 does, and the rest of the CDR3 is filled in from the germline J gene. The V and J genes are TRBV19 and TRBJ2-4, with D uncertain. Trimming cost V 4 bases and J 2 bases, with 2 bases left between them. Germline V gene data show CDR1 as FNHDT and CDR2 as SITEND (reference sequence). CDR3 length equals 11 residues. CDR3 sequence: CASSSQNTLYF. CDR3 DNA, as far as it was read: TGTGCCAGCAGTTCTCAAAACACCTTGTAC.

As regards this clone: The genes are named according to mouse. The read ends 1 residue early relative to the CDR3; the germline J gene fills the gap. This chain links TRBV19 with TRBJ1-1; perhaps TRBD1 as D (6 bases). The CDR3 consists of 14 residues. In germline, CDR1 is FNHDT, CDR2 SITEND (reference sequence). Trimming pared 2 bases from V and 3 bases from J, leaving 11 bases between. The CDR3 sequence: CASSIGGADTEVFF. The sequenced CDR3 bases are TGTGCCAGCAGTATTGGGGGGGCCGACACAGAAGTCTTC.

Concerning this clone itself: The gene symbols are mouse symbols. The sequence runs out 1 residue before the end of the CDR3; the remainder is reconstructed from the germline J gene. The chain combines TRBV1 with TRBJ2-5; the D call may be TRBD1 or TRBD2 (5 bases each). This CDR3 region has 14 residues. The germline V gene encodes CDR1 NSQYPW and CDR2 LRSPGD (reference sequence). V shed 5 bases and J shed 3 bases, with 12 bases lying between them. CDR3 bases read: TGCACCTGCAGTTCTCCGGGACGTCAAGACACCCAGTAC. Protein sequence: CTCSSPGRQDTQY. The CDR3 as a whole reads CTCSSPGRQDTQYF.

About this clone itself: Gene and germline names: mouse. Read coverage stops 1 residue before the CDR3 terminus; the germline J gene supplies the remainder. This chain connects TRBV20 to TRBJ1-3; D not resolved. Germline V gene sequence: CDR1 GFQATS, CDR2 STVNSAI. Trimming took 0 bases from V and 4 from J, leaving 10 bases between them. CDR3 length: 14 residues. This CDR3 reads CGARDPGRGNTLYF. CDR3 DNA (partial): TGTGGTGCTAGGGATCCTGGGAGAGGAAATACGCTCTAT.

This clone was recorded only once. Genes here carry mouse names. This CDR3 is CASSLDNSYNSPLYF. The DNA read from the CDR3 is TGTGCCAGCAGCTTGGACAATTCCTATAATTCGCCCCTCTAC. The chain is built from TRBV4 and TRBJ1-6, with D tentatively TRBD1 (5 bases). The CDR3 end is not reached by the read, which stops 1 residue before it; the germline J gene fills it in. TRBJ1-6 is an open reading frame whose function is uncertain. Per germline, CDR1 LGHDT and CDR2 YNNKQL (reference sequence). Trimming cost V 4 bases and J 0 bases, with 7 bases left between them. The length of the CDR3 is 15 residues.